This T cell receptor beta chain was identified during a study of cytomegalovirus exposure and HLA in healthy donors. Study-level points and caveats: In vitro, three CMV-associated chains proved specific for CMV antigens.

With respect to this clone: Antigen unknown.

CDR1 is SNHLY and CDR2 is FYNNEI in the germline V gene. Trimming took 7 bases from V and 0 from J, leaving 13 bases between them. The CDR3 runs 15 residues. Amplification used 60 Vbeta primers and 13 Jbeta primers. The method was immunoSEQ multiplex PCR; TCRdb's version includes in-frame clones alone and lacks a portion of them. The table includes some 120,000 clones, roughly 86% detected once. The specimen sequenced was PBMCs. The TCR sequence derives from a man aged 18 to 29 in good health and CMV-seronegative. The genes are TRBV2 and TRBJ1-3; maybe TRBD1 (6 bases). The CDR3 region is CASNPGHNSGNTIYF. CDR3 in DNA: TGTGCCAGCAATCCGGGACACAACTCTGGAAACACCATATATTTT.